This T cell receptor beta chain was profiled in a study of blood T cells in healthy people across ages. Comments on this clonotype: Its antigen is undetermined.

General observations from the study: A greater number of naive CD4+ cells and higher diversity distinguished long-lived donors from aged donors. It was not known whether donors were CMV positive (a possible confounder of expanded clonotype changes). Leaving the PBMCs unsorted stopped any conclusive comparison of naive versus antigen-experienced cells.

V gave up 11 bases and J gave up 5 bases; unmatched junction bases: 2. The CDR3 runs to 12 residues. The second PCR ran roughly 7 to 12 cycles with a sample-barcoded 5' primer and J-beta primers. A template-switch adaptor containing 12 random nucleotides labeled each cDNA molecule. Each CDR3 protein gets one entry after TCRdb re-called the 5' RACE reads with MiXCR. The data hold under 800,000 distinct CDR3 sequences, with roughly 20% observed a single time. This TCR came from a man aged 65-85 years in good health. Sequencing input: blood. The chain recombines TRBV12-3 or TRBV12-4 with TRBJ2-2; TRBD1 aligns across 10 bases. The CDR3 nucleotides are TGTGCCGACAGGGGGCGTACCGGGGAGCTGTTTTTT. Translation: CADRGRTGELFF.